This T cell receptor (beta chain) was found in a study of blood T cell repertoires in COVID-19. Turning to the study itself: The United States, Italy and Spain provided the acute and convalescent COVID-19 samples. T cells, B-cell-depleted T cells, or PBMCs provided the cDNA or gDNA that served as material.

In the original analysis: It was from reference gene primer amplification that nucleated cell counts were estimated. TCRdb's copy holds only in-frame clones and misses some; the assay was immunoSEQ multiplex PCR. Clone size and V and J calls were adopted from that table, with D and trimming inferred from the DNA. The table has about 140,000 clones, 75% to 90% seen once. V lost 8 bases and J 1 base, leaving 14 bases between the germline ends. Germline assignment: CDR1 GTSNPN and CDR2 SVGIG (reference sequence). The CDR3 loop spans 13 amino acids. The chain is built from TRBV30 and TRBJ1-1; D gene ambiguous. Sequencing input: peripheral blood. The sequence was obtained from a man aged 60 to 75 with active or convalescent COVID-19. The DNA for the CDR3 is TGTGCCGTAGAGGGCGGGAAGAACACTGAAGCTTTCTTT. The encoded protein is CAVEGGKNTEAFF. Filled out from reference TRBV30 and TRBJ1-1, the complete variable domain reads SQTIHQWPATLVQPVGSPLSLECTVEGTSNPNLYWYRQAAGRGLQLLFYSVGIGQISSEVPQNLSASRPQDRQFILSSKKLLLSDSGFYLCAVEGGKNTEAFFGQGTRLTVV.